These 17 T cell receptor beta chains originate from one sample sequenced in a study of cytomegalovirus exposure and HLA in healthy donors. Sequencing used immunoSEQ multiplex PCR; TCRdb keeps in-frame clones, though not all of them. The sample comprises some 98,000 clones, less than 90% of which are singletons, and around 6.3% rests with the top ten. The sequencing sample was made of PBMCs. These receptors were obtained from a man aged 18 to 35 in good health and CMV-seropositive.

This chain uses TRBV7-2 with TRBJ1-2, with 8 bases lining up with TRBD1. Losses at the gene ends were 7 bases for V and 10 bases for J; bases not matched to a gene: 14. CDR3 size: 14 residues. Germline CDR1 SGHTA, CDR2 FQGNSA. Here the CDR3 reads CASTEGQEDKYYTF. The CDR3 nucleotides are TGTGCCAGCACCGAGGGACAGGAAGATAAATACTACACCTTC. The complete variable domain, with remaining parts taken from reference TRBV7-2 and TRBJ1-2, reads GAGVSQSPSNKVTEKGKDVELRCDPISGHTALYWYRQSLGQGLEFLIYFQGNSAPDKSGLPSDRFSAERTGGSVSTLTIQRTQQEDSAVYLCASTEGQEDKYYTFGSGTRLTVV.

The gene calls are TRBV6-1 and TRBJ1-3, with 8 bases matching TRBD1. Germline V gene lookup returns CDR1 MNHNS and CDR2 SASEGT. The CDR3 runs to 16 residues. The J segment lost 0 bases and the V segment lost 3 bases, leaving 4 bases of the junction unmatched. The CDR3 coding sequence is TGTGCCAGCAGTGAGGCAGGGGGCAGCTCTGGAAACACCATATATTTT. It specifies CASSEAGGSSGNTIYF.

The chain combines TRBV19 with TRBJ1-2; 9 bases line up with TRBD1. V lost 1 base and J lost 7; bases outside the gene matches: 13. Per the germline V gene, CDR1 is LNHDA and CDR2 is SQIVND (reference sequence). The CDR3 has 17 amino acids. Written as DNA, the CDR3 is TGTGCCAGTAGTATAGCCACACAGGGGGCAAGGTCCGGTGGCTACACCTTC. This sequence encodes CASSIATQGARSGGYTF.

The CDR3 sequence is CASSEPGRYEQYF. CDR3 DNA: TGTGCCAGCAGTGAACCAGGCAGGTACGAGCAGTACTTC. The chain has TRBV25-1 and TRBJ2-7; D unclear. V lost 2 bases to trimming and J lost 4 bases, with 9 bases between them. Germline CDR1 MGHDK, CDR2 SYGVNS. The CDR3 is 13 amino acids.

This sequence joins TRBV29-1 and TRBJ1-4; 8 nucleotides match TRBD1. CDR3 length: 15 residues. V was clipped by 4 bases and J by 5 bases; unmatched bases: 9. Germline CDR1 SQVTM, CDR2 ANQGSEA. This CDR3 is CSVGVQGGINEKLFF. The CDR3 DNA is TGCAGCGTTGGTGTACAGGGGGGGATCAATGAAAAACTGTTTTTT.

This clone was picked up one time. The rearrangement links TRBV11-3 to TRBJ2-3; D might be TRBD1 (6 bases). The CDR3 loop spans 15 amino acids. V shed 4 bases and J shed 0 bases, with 11 bases lying between them. Germline V CDR1 and CDR2: SGHNT, YENEEA. CDR3 bases: TGTGCCAGCAGCTCTAGGACAGTGAGCACAGATACGCAGTATTTT. Amino acid sequence: CASSSRTVSTDTQYF.

This chain uses TRBV7-3 with TRBJ2-5; perhaps TRBD2 as D (5 bases). CDR1 SGHTA and CDR2 FQGTGA come from the germline V gene. This CDR3 region has 13 residues. V was cut by 5 bases and J by 2 bases, with 9 bases left in between. In nucleotides, the CDR3 is TGTGCCAGCAGCCCGGGAACGCAAGAGACCCAGTACTTC. The encoded protein is CASSPGTQETQYF. The entire variable domain, with the rest obtained from reference TRBV7-3 and TRBJ2-5, is as follows: GAGVSQTPSNKVTEKGKYVELRCDPISGHTALYWYRQSLGQGPEFLIYFQGTGAADDSGLPNDRFFAVRPEGSVSTLKIQRTERGDSAVYLCASSPGTQETQYFGPGTRLLVL.

This rearrangement joins TRBV6-5 to TRBJ1-1, with D possibly being TRBD1 (6 bases). The CDR3 is 13 residues long. V lost 0 bases and J lost 10, with 12 bases in between. Germline CDR1 and CDR2: MNHEY and SVGAGI. CDR3 protein: CASSYSQGLGAFF. The CDR3 bases are TGTGCCAGCAGTTACTCCCAGGGGCTGGGAGCTTTCTTT.

The gene calls are TRBV6-6 and TRBJ2-2; possibly TRBD2 for D (5 bases). CDR1 MNHNY and CDR2 SVGAGI come from the germline V gene (reference sequence). V shed 8 bases and J shed 0 bases, with 10 bases lying between them. The CDR3 spans 14 residues. Here the CDR3 reads CASAGVANTGELFF. CDR3 nucleotides: TGTGCCAGCGCCGGGGTGGCGAACACCGGGGAGCTGTTTTTT.

This clone occurred once. The rearrangement joins TRBV4-1 to TRBJ1-1, with 7 nucleotides matching TRBD1. Germline V gene data show CDR1 as MGHRA and CDR2 as YSYEKL. The V segment lost 4 bases and the J segment 4 bases; nucleotides outside the gene matches: 6. The CDR3 is made up of 14 amino acids. The CDR3 bases are TGCGCCAGCAGCCTTGGGACAGCGGCCACTGAAGCTTTCTTT. Protein product: CASSLGTAATEAFF.

A single count supports this clone. The V and J genes are TRBV25-1 and TRBJ1-4; D possibly corresponds to TRBD1 (6 bases). The CDR3 totals 18 residues. With 6 bases removed from V and 0 bases from J, the gap between germline ends came to 20 bases. The germline V gene has CDR1 MGHDK and CDR2 SYGVNS. The CDR3 here is CASSNSRGPMTTNEKLFF. The DNA for the CDR3 is TGTGCCAGCAGCAACTCCAGGGGCCCTATGACAACTAATGAAAAACTGTTTTTT.

This clone came up a few times. V gene TRBV15 combines with J gene TRBJ2-7, with 13 bases matching TRBD2. This CDR3 has 15 amino acids. CDR1 and CDR2 from the germline V gene are LNHNV and YYDKDF (reference sequence). The V and J ends lost 3 bases and 2 bases, in that order; junction bases with no gene match: 1. The CDR3 protein is CATSSTSGGAYEQYF. DNA for the CDR3: TGTGCCACCAGCAGCACTAGCGGGGGGGCCTACGAGCAGTACTTC. The whole variable domain, remainder taken from reference TRBV15 and TRBJ2-7, is DAMVIQNPRYQVTQFGKPVTLSCSQTLNHNVMYWYQQKSSQAPKLLFHYYDKDFNNEADTPDNFQSRRPNTSFCFLDIRSPGLGDTAMYLCATSSTSGGAYEQYFGPGTRLTVT.

The chain recombines TRBV5-6 with TRBJ2-7; 9 bases are shared with TRBD1. This CDR3 has 14 residues. Germline CDR1 SGHDT, CDR2 YYEEEE. V gave up 2 bases and J gave up 6 bases; unmatched junction bases: 6. The CDR3 is CASSLNRGPIEQYF. The CDR3 bases are TGTGCCAGCAGCTTAAACAGGGGGCCAATCGAGCAGTACTTC.

This chain connects TRBV6-6 to TRBJ1-3, with a weak D call TRBD1 (5 bases). From germline, CDR1 is MNHNY and CDR2 SVGAGI (reference sequence). Trimming left V 0 bases short and J 4 bases short, with 10 bases between. CDR3 length equals 15 residues. CDR3 sequence reads: CASSYSRGTGNTIYF. Here the CDR3 DNA reads TGTGCCAGCAGTTACTCTCGGGGGACCGGAAACACCATATATTTT.

The chain employs TRBV6-6 and TRBJ2-1; 7 nucleotides align to TRBD2. This CDR3 is built from 15 residues. V lost 5 bases and J lost 5; bases outside the gene matches: 9. Germline lookup yields CDR1 MNHNY and CDR2 SVGAGI (reference sequence). The CDR3: CASSSGGGTNNEQFF. CDR3 nucleotide sequence: TGTGCCAGCAGTAGTGGCGGGGGAACAAACAATGAGCAGTTCTTC.

The genes are TRBV27 and TRBJ2-5; possibly TRBD2 for D (5 bases). The CDR3 contains 15 residues. Deletions cut 6 bases from V and 6 bases from J, with 20 bases between. CDR1 and CDR2 (germline): MNHEY, SMNVEV (reference sequence). The chain's CDR3 is CASRIIRGPGKTQYF. In DNA form, the CDR3 reads TGTGCCAGCAGAATAATACGAGGGCCCGGGAAGACCCAGTACTTC.

This CDR3 is CASSYGGDNYGYTF. For the CDR3, the DNA is TGTGCCAGCAGTTACGGGGGGGATAACTATGGCTACACCTTC. J is TRBJ1-2 and V is TRBV6-6; a possible D gene is TRBD1 (5 bases). The CDR3 extends over 14 amino acids. Germline V gene lookup returns CDR1 MNHNY and CDR2 SVGAGI (reference sequence). V lost 2 bases and J lost 1, with 8 bases in between.